The clone carrying this TCR beta chain showed up many times. Antigen unknown. The sample belongs to a study of T cells in Graves' hyperthyroidism and ophthalmopathy. Study-wide context: Peripheral blood was acquired at first diagnosis, ahead of any therapy whatsoever.

Study outcomes and limitations: Researchers found most expanded thyroid clonotypes above 0.001 in blood as well.

Diagnoses used clinical symptoms, serum thyroxine and TRAb, thyroid ultrasound and orbital computed tomography. RNA transcripts gave rise to amplified TCR beta CDR3 regions. TCR CDR3 regions were first amplified by RT-PCR with HTBI primers. One entry per CDR3 protein results from TCRdb running MiXCR on the multiplex PCR reads. The sample consists of 330,000 or so distinct CDR3 sequences, roughly 20% of them appearing once. Specimen: blood. The TCR comes from a man in his forties or fifties with Graves' ophthalmopathy.

The CDR3 coding sequence is TGCAGTGCTAGAGGAATTAGCACAGATACGCAGTATTTT. This translates into CSARGISTDTQYF. The gene calls are TRBV20-1 and TRBJ2-3; D remains unclear. CDR1 is DFQATT and CDR2 is SNEGSKA in the germline V gene (reference sequence). V dropped 1 base and J dropped 0 bases, with 5 bases sitting between them. The CDR3 is 13 amino acids.